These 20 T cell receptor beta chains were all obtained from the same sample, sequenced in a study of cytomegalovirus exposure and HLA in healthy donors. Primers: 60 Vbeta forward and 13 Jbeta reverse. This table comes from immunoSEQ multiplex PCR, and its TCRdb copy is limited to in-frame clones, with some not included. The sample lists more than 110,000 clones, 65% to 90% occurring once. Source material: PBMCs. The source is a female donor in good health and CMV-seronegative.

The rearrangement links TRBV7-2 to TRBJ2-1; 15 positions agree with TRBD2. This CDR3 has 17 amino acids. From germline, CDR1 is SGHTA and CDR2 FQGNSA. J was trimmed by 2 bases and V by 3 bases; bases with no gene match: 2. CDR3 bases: TGTGCCAGCAGCTTGGGACTAGCGGGAGGCACCTACAATGAGCAGTTCTTC. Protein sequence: CASSLGLAGGTYNEQFF.

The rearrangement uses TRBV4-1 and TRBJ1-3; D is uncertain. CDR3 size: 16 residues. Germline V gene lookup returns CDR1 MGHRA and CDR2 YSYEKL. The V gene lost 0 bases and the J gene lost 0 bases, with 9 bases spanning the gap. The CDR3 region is CASSQEAAGSGNTIYF. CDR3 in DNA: TGCGCCAGCAGCCAAGAGGCAGCAGGCTCTGGAAACACCATATATTTT.

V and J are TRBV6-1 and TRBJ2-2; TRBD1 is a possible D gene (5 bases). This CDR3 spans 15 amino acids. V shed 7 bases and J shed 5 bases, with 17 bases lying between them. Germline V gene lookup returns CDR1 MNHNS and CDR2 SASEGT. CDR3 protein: CASKDRPESTGELFF. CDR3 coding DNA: TGTGCCAGCAAAGACAGACCGGAGAGTACCGGGGAGCTGTTTTTT.

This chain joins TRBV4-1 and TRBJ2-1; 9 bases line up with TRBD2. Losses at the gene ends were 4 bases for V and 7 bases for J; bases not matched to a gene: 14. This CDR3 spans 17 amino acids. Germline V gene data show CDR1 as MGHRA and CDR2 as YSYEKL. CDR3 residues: CASSPPESSGSRNEQFF. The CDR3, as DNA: TGCGCCAGCAGCCCCCCCGAGAGTAGCGGGAGTAGAAATGAGCAGTTCTTC.

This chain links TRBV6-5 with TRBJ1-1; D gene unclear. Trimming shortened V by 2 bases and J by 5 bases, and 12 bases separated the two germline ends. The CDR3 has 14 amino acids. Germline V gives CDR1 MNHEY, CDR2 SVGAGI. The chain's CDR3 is CASSYGSGRTEAFF. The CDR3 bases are TGTGCCAGCAGTTACGGCAGCGGAAGGACTGAAGCTTTCTTT.

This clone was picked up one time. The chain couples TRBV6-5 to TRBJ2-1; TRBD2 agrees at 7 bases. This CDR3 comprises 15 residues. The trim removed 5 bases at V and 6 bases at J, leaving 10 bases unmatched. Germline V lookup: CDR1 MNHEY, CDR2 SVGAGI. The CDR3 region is CASSPLAGVGNEQFF. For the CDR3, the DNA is TGTGCCAGCAGTCCTCTTGCGGGAGTGGGCAATGAGCAGTTCTTC.

The CDR3 spells CATSTSDSPQVGLFF. CDR3 coding DNA: TGTGCCACCAGCACCTCTGACAGCCCGCAGGTCGGACTGTTTTTT. The chain recombines TRBV15 with TRBJ1-4; D is possibly TRBD1 (5 bases). From germline, CDR1 is LNHNV and CDR2 YYDKDF (reference sequence). The CDR3 contains 15 residues. Trimming took off 4 bases at V and 13 bases at J, with 22 bases between the two ends. Variable domain in full (rest from reference TRBV15 and TRBJ1-4): DAMVIQNPRYQVTQFGKPVTLSCSQTLNHNVMYWYQQKSSQAPKLLFHYYDKDFNNEADTPDNFQSRRPNTSFCFLDIRSPGLGDTAMYLCATSTSDSPQVGLFFGSGTQLSVL.

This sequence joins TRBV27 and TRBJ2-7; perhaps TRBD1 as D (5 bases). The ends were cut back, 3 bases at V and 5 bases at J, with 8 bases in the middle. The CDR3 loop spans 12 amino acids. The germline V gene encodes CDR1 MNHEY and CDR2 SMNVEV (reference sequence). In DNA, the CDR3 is TGTGCCAGCAGTTTTCAGGGCCACGAGCAGTACTTC. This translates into CASSFQGHEQYF.

The CDR3 coding sequence is TGTGCCAGCAGGGCAGGGGTCTACAATGAGCAGTTCTTC. This translates into CASRAGVYNEQFF. This chain links TRBV27 with TRBJ2-1; possible D gene TRBD1, 6 bases. Germline loops: CDR1 MNHEY, CDR2 SMNVEV (reference sequence). The CDR3 has 13 amino acids. Trimming left V 6 bases short and J 3 bases short, with 9 bases between.

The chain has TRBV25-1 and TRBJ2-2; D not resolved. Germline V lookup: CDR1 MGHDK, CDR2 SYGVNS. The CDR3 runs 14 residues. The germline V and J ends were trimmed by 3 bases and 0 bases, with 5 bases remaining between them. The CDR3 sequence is CASSEGTNTGELFF. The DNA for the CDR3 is TGTGCCAGCAGTGAGGGCACGAACACCGGGGAGCTGTTTTTT.

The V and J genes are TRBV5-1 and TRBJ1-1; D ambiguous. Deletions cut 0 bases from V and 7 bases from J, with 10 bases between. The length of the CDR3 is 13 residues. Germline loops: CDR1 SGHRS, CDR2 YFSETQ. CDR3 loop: CASSLAIDYEAFF. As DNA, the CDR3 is TGCGCCAGCAGCTTGGCCATAGACTATGAAGCTTTCTTT.

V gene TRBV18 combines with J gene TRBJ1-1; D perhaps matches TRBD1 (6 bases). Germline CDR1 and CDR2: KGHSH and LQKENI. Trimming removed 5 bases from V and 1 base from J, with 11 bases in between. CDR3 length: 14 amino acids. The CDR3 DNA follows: TGTGCCAGCTCATACGGACAGACGAACACTGAAGCTTTCTTT. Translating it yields CASSYGQTNTEAFF.

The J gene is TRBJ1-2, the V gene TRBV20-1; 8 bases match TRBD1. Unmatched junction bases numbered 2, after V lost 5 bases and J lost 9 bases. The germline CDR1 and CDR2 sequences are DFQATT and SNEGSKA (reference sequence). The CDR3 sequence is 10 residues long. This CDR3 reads CSAWTGSYTF. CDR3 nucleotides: TGCAGTGCTTGGACAGGGAGCTACACCTTC.

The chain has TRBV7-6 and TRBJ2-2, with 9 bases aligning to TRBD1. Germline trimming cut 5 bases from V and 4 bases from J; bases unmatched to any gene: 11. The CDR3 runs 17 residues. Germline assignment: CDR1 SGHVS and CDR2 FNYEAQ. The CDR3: CASSQGGTGRITGELFF. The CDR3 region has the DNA TGTGCCAGCAGCCAAGGAGGGACAGGGAGGATCACCGGGGAGCTGTTTTTT.

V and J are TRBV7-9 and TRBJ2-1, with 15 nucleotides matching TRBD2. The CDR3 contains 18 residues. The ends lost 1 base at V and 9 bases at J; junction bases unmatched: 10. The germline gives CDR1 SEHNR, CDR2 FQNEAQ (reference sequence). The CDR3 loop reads CASSLGSGTSGRNIEQFF. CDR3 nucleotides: TGTGCCAGCAGCTTAGGATCCGGGACTAGCGGGAGGAACATTGAGCAGTTCTTC.

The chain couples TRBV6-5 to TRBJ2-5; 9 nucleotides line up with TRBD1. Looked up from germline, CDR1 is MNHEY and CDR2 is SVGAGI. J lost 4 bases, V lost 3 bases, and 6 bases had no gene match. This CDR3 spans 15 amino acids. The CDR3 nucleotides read TGTGCCAGCAGTTATTTACAGGGGGCTTTAGAGACCCAGTACTTC. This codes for CASSYLQGALETQYF.

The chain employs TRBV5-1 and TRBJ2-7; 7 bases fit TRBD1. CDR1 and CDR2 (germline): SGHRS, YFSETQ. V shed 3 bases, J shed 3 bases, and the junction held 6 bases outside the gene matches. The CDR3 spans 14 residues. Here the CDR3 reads CASSSQGTVYEQYF. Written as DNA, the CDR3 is TGCGCCAGCAGCTCCCAGGGGACAGTCTACGAGCAGTACTTC.

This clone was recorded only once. This chain's CDR3 is CSASRGLTNEKLFF. CDR3 DNA: TGCAGCGCCAGCAGGGGGCTAACTAATGAAAAACTGTTTTTT. This chain joins TRBV29-1 and TRBJ1-4, with 8 bases aligning to TRBD1. V lost 7 bases and J lost 1; bases outside the gene matches: 5. The CDR3 consists of 14 residues. Germline V lookup: CDR1 SQVTM, CDR2 ANQGSEA.

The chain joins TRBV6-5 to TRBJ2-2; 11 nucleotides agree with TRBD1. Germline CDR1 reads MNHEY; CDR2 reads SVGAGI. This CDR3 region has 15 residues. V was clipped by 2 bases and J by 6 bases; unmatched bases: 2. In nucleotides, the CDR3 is TGTGCCAGCAGTTACGGGACAGGGGGTTCCGGGGAGCTGTTTTTT. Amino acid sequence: CASSYGTGGSGELFF.

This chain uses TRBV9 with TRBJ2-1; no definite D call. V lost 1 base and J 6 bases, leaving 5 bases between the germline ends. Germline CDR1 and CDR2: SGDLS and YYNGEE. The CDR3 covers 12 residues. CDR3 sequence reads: CASSVSGNEQFF. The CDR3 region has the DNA TGTGCCAGCAGCGTATCCGGCAATGAGCAGTTCTTC.